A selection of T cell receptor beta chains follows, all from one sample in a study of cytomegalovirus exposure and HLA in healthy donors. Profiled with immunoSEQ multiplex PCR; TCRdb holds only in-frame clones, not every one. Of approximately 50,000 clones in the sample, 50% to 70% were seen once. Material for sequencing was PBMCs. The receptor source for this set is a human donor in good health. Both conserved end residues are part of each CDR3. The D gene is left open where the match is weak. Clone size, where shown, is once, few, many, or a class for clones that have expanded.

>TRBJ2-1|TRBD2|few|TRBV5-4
TGTGCCAGCAGCACCGGGACTAGGCGTAATGAGCAGTTCTTC
CASSTGTRRNEQFF
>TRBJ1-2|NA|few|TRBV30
TGTGCCTGGAGTGTACCGGGGACACCGTACGGCTACACCTTC
CAWSVPGTPYGYTF
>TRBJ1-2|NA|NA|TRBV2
TGTGCCAGCATCTCGGGAACAGCCGGCTACACCTTC
CASISGTAGYTF
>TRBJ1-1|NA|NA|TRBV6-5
TGTGCCAGCGGGTTATGGGCAAACACTGAAGCTTTCTTT
CASGLWANTEAFF
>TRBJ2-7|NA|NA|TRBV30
TGTGCCTGGACAGGGGAAGGGGGGGTCTACGAGCAGTACTTC
CAWTGEGGVYEQYF
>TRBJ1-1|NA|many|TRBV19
TGTGCCAGTAGTGCTAGACCCCCTCGACCCACTGAAGCTTTCTTT
CASSARPPRPTEAFF
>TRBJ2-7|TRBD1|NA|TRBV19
TGTGCCAGTAGATCCGGGACAGGAAACTCCTACGAGCAGTACTTC
CASRSGTGNSYEQYF
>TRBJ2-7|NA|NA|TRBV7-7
TGTGCTAGCACCGTTGCCTACGAGCAGTACTTC
CASTVAYEQYF
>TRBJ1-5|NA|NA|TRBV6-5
TGTGCCAGCAGTACAGAGAGCAATCAGCCCCAGCATTTT
CASSTESNQPQHF
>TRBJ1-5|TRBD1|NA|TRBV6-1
TGTGCCAGCAGTGAAGCGGCCAGGGGGAGCCAGCCCCAGCATTTT
CASSEAARGSQPQHF
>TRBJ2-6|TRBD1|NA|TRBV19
TGTGCCAGTAGTCCCAAGGGGACAGTCCAATCTGGGGCCAACGTCCTGACTTTC
CASSPKGTVQSGANVLTF
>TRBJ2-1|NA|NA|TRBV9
TGTGCCAGCAGCGCTGAATGGACAGCCCTCAATGAGCAGTTCTTC
CASSAEWTALNEQFF
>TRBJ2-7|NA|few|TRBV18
TGTGCCAGCTCACCTCTGGGAAACGAGGGATTCTCCTACGAGCAGTACTTC
CASSPLGNEGFSYEQYF
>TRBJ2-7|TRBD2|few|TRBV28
TGTGCCAGCAGTTTGGCGGGGGGGCCCTCCTACGAGCAGTACTTC
CASSLAGGPSYEQYF
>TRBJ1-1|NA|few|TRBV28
TGTGCCAGCAGTTTATGGACAGTCAACACTGAAGCTTTCTTT
CASSLWTVNTEAFF
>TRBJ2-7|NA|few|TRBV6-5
TGTGCCAGCAGTTACTATCCGTACAGCCTCTACGAGCAGTACTTC
CASSYYPYSLYEQYF
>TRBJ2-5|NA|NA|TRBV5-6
TGTGCCAGCAGCCCCTATGTTCAAGAGACCCAGTACTTC
CASSPYVQETQYF
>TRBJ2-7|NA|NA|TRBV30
TGTGCCTGGAGTCGTGGGGGGTACGAGCAGTACTTC
CAWSRGGYEQYF
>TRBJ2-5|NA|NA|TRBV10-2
TGCGCCAGCAGTGAATCCGGAGTGGTTGGGGAGACCCAGTACTTC
CASSESGVVGETQYF
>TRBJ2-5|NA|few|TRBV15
TGTGCCACCAGAGATAGGGGGGGCCGGTACCAAGAGACCCAGTACTTC
CATRDRGGRYQETQYF
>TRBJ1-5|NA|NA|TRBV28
TGTGCCAGCAGTTCCTGGGGGCAATACATCCAGCCCCAGCATTTT
CASSSWGQYIQPQHF
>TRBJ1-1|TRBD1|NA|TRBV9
TGTGCCAGCAGCGTATCAGGGGGATTGAACACTGAAGCTTTCTTT
CASSVSGGLNTEAFF
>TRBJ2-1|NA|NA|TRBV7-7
TGTGCTAGCAGCTTAGCGAGCGAAGGTGAGCAGTTCTTC
CASSLASEGEQFF
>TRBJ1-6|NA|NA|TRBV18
TGTGCCAGCTCACAACAGGATAATTCACCCCTCCACTTT
CASSQQDNSPLHF
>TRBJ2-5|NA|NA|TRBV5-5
TGTGCCAGCAGCAAGACAGGACCGCTCCAAGAGACCCAGTACTTC
CASSKTGPLQETQYF
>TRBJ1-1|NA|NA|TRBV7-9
TGTGCCAGCAGCTTAGAACAGGGCACTGAAGCTTTCTTT
CASSLEQGTEAFF
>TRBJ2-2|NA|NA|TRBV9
TGTGCCAGCAGCGTAGCGGACAGATCGAACACCGGGGAGCTGTTTTTT
CASSVADRSNTGELFF
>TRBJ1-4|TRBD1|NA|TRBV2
TGTGCCAGCAGAAAGGGAGGAGGGGGCCGGGGAGAAAAACTGTTTTTT
CASRKGGGGRGEKLFF
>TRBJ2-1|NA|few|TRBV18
TGTGCCAGCTCACCACAACGAAATATTTTCAGGGAACATGAGCAGTTCTTC
CASSPQRNIFREHEQFF
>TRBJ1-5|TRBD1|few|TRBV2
TGTGCCAGCAGTGAAGGGACAGGGGGCGCGGAACAGCCCCAGCATTTT
CASSEGTGGAEQPQHF
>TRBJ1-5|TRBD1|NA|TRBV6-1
TGTGCCAGCAGACAGGGGGTGGTTCAGCCCCAGCATTTT
CASRQGVVQPQHF
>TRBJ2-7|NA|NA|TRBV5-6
TGTGCCAGCAGCTTCTCGGACAGCGCCTTCTACGAGCAGTACTTC
CASSFSDSAFYEQYF